Listed here are 15 T cell receptor beta chains from one sample, sequenced in a study of blood T cells in healthy people across ages. A second PCR, run for roughly 7 to 12 cycles, used a sample-barcoded 5' primer plus a J-beta primer mix. TCRdb re-derived calls from the 5' RACE reads in MiXCR, one entry per CDR3 protein. In the table there are over 1,500,000 distinct CDR3 sequences, more than 35% of which are singletons. The sequenced sample was blood. The receptors here all came from a human donor in good health.

With respect to this clonotype: A read error may account for a junction end that differs from germline. The rearrangement uses TRBV29-1 and TRBJ2-7; D may be TRBD1 (5 bases). Germline V gene sequence: CDR1 SQVTM, CDR2 ANQGSEA. There are 13 residues in the CDR3. Here the CDR3 reads CSVETVASHEQYF. In DNA, the CDR3 is TGCAGCGTTGAGACAGTAGCCTCCCACGAGCAGTACTTC.

Comments on this clonotype: One base away lies a much larger clone, so this may be a sequencing read error. The chain has TRBV9 and TRBJ2-1; weak D call: TRBD2 (5 bases). The CDR3 is made up of 15 amino acids. Trimming left V 0 bases short and J 5 bases short, with 12 bases between. Germline CDR1 is SGDLS and CDR2 is YYNGEE. In DNA form, the CDR3 reads TGTGCCAGCAGCGTAGATGGACTGTCCCACAATGAGCAGTTCTTC. This codes for CASSVDGLSHNEQFF.

A note on this clonotype: This may come from a read error, since a much larger clone is one base off. The J gene is TRBJ2-1, the V gene TRBV28; 8 positions agree with TRBD1. Germline CDR1 is MDHEN and CDR2 is SYDVKM. V gave up 5 bases and J gave up 2 bases; unmatched junction bases: 17. The CDR3 consists of 19 residues. The CDR3 sequence: CASSPNPPGQVWPYNEQFF. CDR3 bases: TGTGCCAGCAGTCCCAACCCTCCGGGACAGGTTTGGCCCTACAATGAGCAGTTCTTC.

In nucleotides, the CDR3 is TGCAGTGCTAGAGATCTGACAGAACAAGAGACCCAGTACTTC. Amino acids: CSARDLTEQETQYF. The V gene is TRBV20-1, the J gene TRBJ2-5, with a weak D call TRBD1 (5 bases). The germline V and J ends were trimmed by 0 bases and 2 bases, with 10 bases remaining between them. The germline V gene has CDR1 DFQATT and CDR2 SNEGSKA (reference sequence). This CDR3 has 14 residues.

Comment on this clonotype: A much bigger clone sits one base away, suggesting this may be a read error. V is TRBV9 and J is TRBJ1-2; D not certain. From germline, CDR1 is SGDLS and CDR2 YYNGEE. CDR3 length: 11 residues. CDR3 sequence: CASNSNYDYTF. In nucleotides, the CDR3 is TGTGCCAGCAACTCTAACTATGACTACACCTTC. The variable domain in full, completed from reference TRBV9 and TRBJ1-2, reads DSGVTQTPKHLITATGQRVTLRCSPRSGDLSVYWYQQSLDQGLQFLIQYYNGEERAKGNILERFSAQQFPDLHSELNLSSLELGDSALYFCASNSNYDYTFGSGTRLTVV.

The chain uses TRBV5-1 and TRBJ1-2; D possibly corresponds to TRBD1 (5 bases). V gave up 0 bases and J gave up 6 bases, with 15 bases separating them. Looked up from germline, CDR1 is SGHRS and CDR2 is YFSETQ. The CDR3 length is 15 residues. For the CDR3, the DNA is TGCGCCAGCAGCTTGGGGGGGGTTGATCGCGATGGCTACACCTTC. It codes for CASSLGGVDRDGYTF.

In its sample, this clonotype was seen a few times. The gene calls are TRBV29-1 and TRBJ1-1; D unclear. Deletions cut 0 bases from V and 10 bases from J, with 9 bases between. The CDR3 totals 11 residues. Germline CDR1 reads SQVTM; CDR2 reads ANQGSEA. CDR3: CSVEDGRGAFF. Written as DNA, the CDR3 is TGCAGCGTTGAAGATGGCCGGGGAGCTTTCTTT.

This clonotype appeared a few times. This could be a read error, since a much larger clone is one nucleotide away. V and J are TRBV2 and TRBJ2-7; no reliable D call. This CDR3 region has 11 residues. CDR1 and CDR2 (germline): SNHLY, FYNNEI. V was shortened by 3 bases and J by 3 bases, with 3 bases between the two germline ends. The CDR3 coding sequence is TGTGCCAGCAGTGAGGACTACGAGCAGTACTTC. Amino acids: CASSEDYEQYF.

This clonotype is a singleton in its sample. The chain employs TRBV7-2 and TRBJ2-5; D not certain. The ends were cut back, 3 bases at V and 4 bases at J, with 9 bases in the middle. The length of the CDR3 is 13 residues. Germline V gene sequence: CDR1 SGHTA, CDR2 FQGNSA. This CDR3 is CASSFEWRETQYF. CDR3 coding DNA: TGTGCCAGCAGCTTCGAATGGCGAGAGACCCAGTACTTC.

The chain has TRBV15 and TRBJ2-1; the D gene is possibly TRBD2 (5 bases). The CDR3 totals 16 residues. Trimming pared 3 bases from V and 2 bases from J, leaving 14 bases between. CDR1 is LNHNV, CDR2 YYDKDF, per germline (reference sequence). CDR3 bases: TGTGCCACCAGCAGTGGGGAACTAGGGACCTACAATGAGCAGTTCTTC. This sequence encodes CATSSGELGTYNEQFF.

The chain couples TRBV10-3 to TRBJ1-2; possibly TRBD1 for D (5 bases). The V and J ends lost 10 bases and 4 bases respectively, with 16 bases between them. The V gene's germline CDR1 is ENHRY and CDR2 SYGVKD. There are 13 residues in the CDR3. The CDR3 nucleotides are TGTGCCACGGGGCGCGGCAGCAGCTATGGCTACACCTTC. It codes for CATGRGSSYGYTF.

The chain couples TRBV7-2 to TRBJ2-1; D assignment may be TRBD1 or TRBD2 (6 bases each). Trimming took 11 bases from V and 3 from J, leaving 20 bases between them. CDR1 SGHTA and CDR2 FQGNSA come from the germline V gene. CDR3 length: 15 residues. The CDR3 sequence: CAPWRGAGFYNEQFF. CDR3 coding DNA: TGTGCCCCATGGAGGGGGGCGGGCTTCTACAATGAGCAGTTCTTC.

Here the CDR3 reads CASSRDTPGDNSPLHF. Written as DNA, the CDR3 is TGTGCCAGCAGCCGAGACACGCCCGGCGATAATTCACCCCTCCACTTT. The chain uses TRBV3-1 and TRBJ1-6; no clear D gene. V lost 4 bases and J 5 bases, leaving 15 bases between the germline ends. This CDR3 contains 16 residues. CDR1 is LGHDT, CDR2 YNNKEL, per germline (reference sequence).

This clonotype showed up just a few times. V and J are TRBV4-2 and TRBJ1-5; no reliable D call. The CDR3 spans 14 residues. In germline, CDR1 is LGHNA, CDR2 YNFKEQ. The germline V and J ends were trimmed by 4 bases and 5 bases, with 12 bases remaining between them. This CDR3 reads CASSPDARDQPQHF. CDR3 DNA: TGTGCCAGCAGCCCTGACGCCAGAGATCAGCCCCAGCATTTT.

The rearrangement uses TRBV7-9 and TRBJ1-5; tentative D call: TRBD1 (5 bases). CDR1 and CDR2 from the germline V gene are SEHNR and FQNEAQ (reference sequence). V gave up 0 bases and J gave up 3 bases, with 6 bases separating them. The CDR3 spans 14 residues. CDR3 in amino acids: CASSLAGANQPQHF. The CDR3 nucleotides are TGTGCCAGCAGCTTAGCAGGGGCCAATCAGCCCCAGCATTTT.